The subject of this entry is one TCR beta chain. Its antigen is unknown. This sample is drawn from a study of a mutant IDH1 vaccine in newly diagnosed glioma. Study-wide findings and caveats: Apparently unrelated to pseudoprogression were changes in the top peripheral T cell clonotypes. It was roughly 93% of patients that developed vaccine-induced immune responses.

Clones were read by immunoSEQ multiplex PCR, and TCRdb kept only the in-frame ones, dropping some. Among 98,000 or so clones listed, around 90% were seen once. Germline CDR1 reads SNHLY; CDR2 reads FYNNEI. V lost 7 bases, J lost 4 bases, and 19 bases lay in between. The CDR3 has 15 amino acids. This sample's time point: baseline, week 1 (first vaccination visit). The treatment was: pre-vaccination baseline after standard-of-care therapy. New WHO grade 3 or 4 astrocytomas that were IDH1-mutant and ATRX-lost had been found in donors. The receptor was isolated from a woman aged 45 to 65 with glioma. The gene calls are TRBV2 and TRBJ1-1; D might be TRBD1 (6 bases). Sequenced here: PBMCs, sampled from a glioma patient treated with radiotherapy, temozolomide or both. The DNA of the CDR3 is TGTGCCAGCACAAGGGGGGGAGGGGCCGGCACTGAAGCTTTCTTT. Amino acid sequence: CASTRGGGAGTEAFF.